This passage covers 21 T cell receptor beta chains from one sample sequenced in a study of CD8+CD57+ T cells in acquired aplastic anemia. All sequencing subjects had displayed CD8+CD57+ cell expansion on flow cytometry. TCR beta VDJ and CDR3 profiles were obtained from a genomic DNA template. Each CDR3 protein gets one entry after TCRdb re-called the reads with MiXCR. Here the sample spans around 290,000 distinct CDR3 sequences, approximately 57% being singletons. Sequenced input: sorted CD4+, CD8+, or CD8+CD57+ T cells (not recorded which) from PBMCs. The receptors originated from a human donor with aplastic anemia.

In its sample, this clonotype was seen many times. The genes are TRBV6-4 and TRBJ2-1; 9 bases map to TRBD1. This CDR3 spans 14 amino acids. V shed 5 bases, J shed 7 bases, and the junction held 6 bases outside the gene matches. CDR1 is MRHNA and CDR2 is SNTAGT in the germline V gene. In DNA form, the CDR3 reads TGTGCCAGCAGTCGGGACAGGGTTGGAAATGAGCAGTTCTTC. This codes for CASSRDRVGNEQFF.

J is TRBJ1-5 and V is TRBV10-1, with D perhaps TRBD1 (6 bases). Germline CDR1 and CDR2: WNHNN and SYGVQD (reference sequence). The CDR3 length is 17 residues. Between the trimmed V and J ends, which lost 0 bases and 4 bases, there was a span of 16 bases. CDR3 region: CASSESWYRALNQPQHF. The DNA for the CDR3 is TGCGCCAGCAGTGAGTCTTGGTACAGGGCGTTGAATCAGCCCCAGCATTTT.

Many counts were recorded for this clonotype. The rearrangement joins TRBV24-1 to TRBJ2-3, with a tentative D call TRBD2 (5 bases). The germline V gene encodes CDR1 KGHDR and CDR2 SFDVKD. Trimming took 1 base from V and 1 from J, leaving 14 bases between them. The CDR3 consists of 17 residues. The CDR3 loop reads CATSDFALRDGTDTQYF. CDR3 coding DNA: TGTGCCACCAGTGATTTTGCCCTCCGGGATGGCACAGATACGCAGTATTTT.

This clonotype was detected only a few times. The genes are TRBV20-1 and TRBJ2-7, with D tentatively TRBD1 (7 bases). Looked up from germline, CDR1 is DFQATT and CDR2 is SNEGSKA (reference sequence). The CDR3 is 12 amino acids. V lost 2 bases and J 7 bases, leaving 12 bases between the germline ends. CDR3 loop: CSARMTGREQYF. In DNA, the CDR3 is TGCAGTGCTAGAATGACAGGGAGGGAGCAGTACTTC.

This clonotype was seen repeatedly, ten times or more. V and J are TRBV7-9 and TRBJ2-1, with a weak D call TRBD1 (6 bases). Trimming left V 2 bases short and J 8 bases short, with 10 bases between. The CDR3 is 13 residues long. From germline, CDR1 is SEHNR and CDR2 FQNEAQ (reference sequence). CDR3 amino acids: CASSLTGIHEQFF. CDR3 coding DNA: TGTGCCAGCAGCTTAACAGGGATTCATGAGCAGTTCTTC. Looking up the rest from reference TRBV7-9 and TRBJ2-1 gives the full variable domain: DTGVSQNPRHKITKRGQNVTFRCDPISEHNRLYWYRQTLGQGPEFLTYFQNEAQLEKSRLLSDRFSAERPKGSFSTLEIQRTEQGDSAMYLCASSLTGIHEQFFGPGTRLTVL.

This clonotype was detected ten times or more. The chain uses TRBV2 and TRBJ2-7; TRBD1 matches 8 bases. The CDR3 contains 14 residues. V was clipped by 7 bases and J by 3 bases; unmatched bases: 8. Per germline, CDR1 SNHLY and CDR2 FYNNEI. The CDR3 reads CASTRQGSIYEQYF. As DNA, the CDR3 is TGTGCCAGCACTCGACAGGGGAGTATCTACGAGCAGTACTTC.

V and J are TRBV15 and TRBJ1-3; weak D call: TRBD1 (5 bases). The CDR3 is 16 amino acids. Trimming took off 5 bases at V and 0 bases at J, with 14 bases between the two ends. Germline assignment: CDR1 LNHNV and CDR2 YYDKDF (reference sequence). The CDR3: CATSGLRALSGNTIYF. The CDR3 region has the DNA TGTGCCACCAGCGGCCTCAGGGCCCTCTCTGGAAACACCATATATTTT.

This clonotype was counted at least ten times. This chain connects TRBV7-8 to TRBJ1-3; D may be TRBD1 (6 bases). Trimming shortened V by 1 base and J by 3 bases, and 10 bases separated the two germline ends. CDR1 SGHVS and CDR2 FQNEAQ come from the germline V gene. The CDR3 covers 15 residues. CDR3 loop: CASSLVEGVGNTIYF. Here the CDR3 DNA reads TGTGCCAGCAGCTTAGTTGAGGGGGTTGGAAACACCATATATTTT.

The count of this clonotype is one. This sequence joins TRBV20-1 and TRBJ2-1; the match to TRBD2 covers 12 bases. Germline assignment: CDR1 DFQATT and CDR2 SNEGSKA (reference sequence). The trim removed 1 base at V and 8 bases at J, leaving 6 bases unmatched. This CDR3 spans 15 amino acids. The CDR3 nucleotides read TGCAGTGCTAGAGCGACTAGCGGGAGTTTGGATGAGCAGTTCTTC. Translation: CSARATSGSLDEQFF.

The V gene is TRBV20-1, the J gene TRBJ2-7, with 10 positions matching TRBD2. The CDR3 length is 13 residues. Per germline, CDR1 DFQATT and CDR2 SNEGSKA (reference sequence). The trim removed 5 bases at V and 4 bases at J, leaving 5 bases unmatched. The CDR3 DNA reads as TGCAGTGCTCGGACTAGCGGTGATTACGAGCAGTACTTC. The encoded protein is CSARTSGDYEQYF.

The chain uses TRBV19 and TRBJ2-1; the match to TRBD2 covers 9 bases. The CDR3 runs to 11 residues. With V trimmed by 6 bases and J by 16 bases, 7 bases remained unmatched. CDR1 and CDR2 from the germline V gene are LNHDA and SQIVND (reference sequence). In DNA, the CDR3 is TGTGCCAGTAGGCTAGCGGGAAACACATTCTTC. It encodes CASRLAGNTFF.

The sample holds many counts of this clonotype. V usage is TRBV3-1 and J usage is TRBJ1-1; D call uncertain. The CDR3 is 11 residues long. The V end was cut by 2 bases, the J end by 5 bases, with 3 bases between. Per the germline V gene, CDR1 is LGHDT and CDR2 is YNNKEL (reference sequence). CDR3 sequence: CASSQLTEAFF. The CDR3 DNA sequence: TGTGCCAGCAGCCAATTAACTGAAGCTTTCTTT.

V gene TRBV20-1 combines with J gene TRBJ2-3; D may match TRBD1 or TRBD2 (5 bases each). Trimming took off 2 bases at V and 5 bases at J, with 14 bases between the two ends. Germline CDR1 is DFQATT and CDR2 is SNEGSKA (reference sequence). CDR3 length equals 14 residues. In DNA form, the CDR3 reads TGCAGTGCTAGAAGTACAGCTGGGGGAGATACGCAGTATTTT. It codes for CSARSTAGGDTQYF.

The chain combines TRBV29-1 with TRBJ1-4; 10 nucleotides align to TRBD1. V was pared by 3 bases and J by 3 bases, with 10 bases of the junction left unmatched. The CDR3 has 17 residues. Germline V gene data show CDR1 as SQVTM and CDR2 as ANQGSEA. The CDR3 DNA is TGCAGCGTTGAGGCCGGGGACAGGGGCATGGCTAATGAAAAACTGTTTTTT. Protein sequence: CSVEAGDRGMANEKLFF.

This clonotype has a single count. The V call is TRBV5-6, the J call TRBJ2-5, with 8 bases identical to TRBD1. The CDR3 loop spans 16 amino acids. V was pared by 1 base and J by 4 bases, with 9 bases of the junction left unmatched. The germline V gene has CDR1 SGHDT and CDR2 YYEEEE. The CDR3 DNA sequence: TGTGCCAGCAGCTTGACAGGACAGGGTCCCCGAGAGACCCAGTACTTC. It specifies CASSLTGQGPRETQYF.

This clonotype has at least ten counts. In nucleotides, the CDR3 is TGCAGTGCTAGGGCCGGGATCTACGAGCAGTACTTC. It encodes CSARAGIYEQYF. J is TRBJ2-7 and V is TRBV20-1; a weak D match, TRBD2 (5 bases). The V and J ends lost 3 bases and 3 bases respectively, with 9 bases between them. The germline V gene has CDR1 DFQATT and CDR2 SNEGSKA (reference sequence). The CDR3 spans 12 residues.

The rearrangement uses TRBV7-9 and TRBJ2-7, with 8 bases that match TRBD1. The CDR3 loop spans 12 amino acids. The trim removed 8 bases at V and 5 bases at J, leaving 5 bases unmatched. Germline assignment: CDR1 SEHNR and CDR2 FQNEAQ (reference sequence). The DNA of the CDR3 is TGTGCCAGCGGGCAGGGGGCTCACGAGCAGTACTTC. Its protein is CASGQGAHEQYF.

CDR3 in amino acids: CAISESTRGETQYF. Here the CDR3 DNA reads TGTGCCATCAGTGAGTCGACCAGGGGAGAGACCCAGTACTTC. This rearrangement joins TRBV10-3 to TRBJ2-5, with a tentative D call TRBD1 (6 bases). V dropped 0 bases and J dropped 4 bases, with 9 bases sitting between them. The CDR3 contains 14 residues. The germline gives CDR1 ENHRY, CDR2 SYGVKD.

This sequence joins TRBV19 and TRBJ1-2, with D possibly being TRBD1 (6 bases). The germline gives CDR1 LNHDA, CDR2 SQIVND (reference sequence). This CDR3 comprises 15 residues. V lost 5 bases and J 9 bases, leaving 22 bases between the germline ends. CDR3 protein: CASSLPQGPSGSYTF. CDR3 bases: TGTGCCAGTAGTCTTCCACAGGGACCCTCTGGGAGCTACACCTTC.

This clonotype has a count of ten or more. The V gene is TRBV5-5, the J gene TRBJ2-3; D is perhaps TRBD2 (5 bases). This CDR3 has 14 amino acids. Germline-derived CDR1 and CDR2 are SGHKS and YYEKEE (reference sequence). Trimming took off 1 base at V and 6 bases at J, with 12 bases between the two ends. In DNA form, the CDR3 reads TGTGCCAGCAGCTTGATAACAGTAGCGGATACGCAGTATTTT. Its translation: CASSLITVADTQYF.

The chain employs TRBV12-3 or TRBV12-4 and TRBJ1-2, with a weak D call TRBD1 (6 bases). The V gene lost 6 bases and the J gene lost 4 bases, with 12 bases spanning the gap. This CDR3 has 13 residues. The CDR3 region is CASRTRGAYGYTF. In nucleotides, the CDR3 is TGTGCCAGCAGAACCCGGGGGGCCTATGGCTACACCTTC.